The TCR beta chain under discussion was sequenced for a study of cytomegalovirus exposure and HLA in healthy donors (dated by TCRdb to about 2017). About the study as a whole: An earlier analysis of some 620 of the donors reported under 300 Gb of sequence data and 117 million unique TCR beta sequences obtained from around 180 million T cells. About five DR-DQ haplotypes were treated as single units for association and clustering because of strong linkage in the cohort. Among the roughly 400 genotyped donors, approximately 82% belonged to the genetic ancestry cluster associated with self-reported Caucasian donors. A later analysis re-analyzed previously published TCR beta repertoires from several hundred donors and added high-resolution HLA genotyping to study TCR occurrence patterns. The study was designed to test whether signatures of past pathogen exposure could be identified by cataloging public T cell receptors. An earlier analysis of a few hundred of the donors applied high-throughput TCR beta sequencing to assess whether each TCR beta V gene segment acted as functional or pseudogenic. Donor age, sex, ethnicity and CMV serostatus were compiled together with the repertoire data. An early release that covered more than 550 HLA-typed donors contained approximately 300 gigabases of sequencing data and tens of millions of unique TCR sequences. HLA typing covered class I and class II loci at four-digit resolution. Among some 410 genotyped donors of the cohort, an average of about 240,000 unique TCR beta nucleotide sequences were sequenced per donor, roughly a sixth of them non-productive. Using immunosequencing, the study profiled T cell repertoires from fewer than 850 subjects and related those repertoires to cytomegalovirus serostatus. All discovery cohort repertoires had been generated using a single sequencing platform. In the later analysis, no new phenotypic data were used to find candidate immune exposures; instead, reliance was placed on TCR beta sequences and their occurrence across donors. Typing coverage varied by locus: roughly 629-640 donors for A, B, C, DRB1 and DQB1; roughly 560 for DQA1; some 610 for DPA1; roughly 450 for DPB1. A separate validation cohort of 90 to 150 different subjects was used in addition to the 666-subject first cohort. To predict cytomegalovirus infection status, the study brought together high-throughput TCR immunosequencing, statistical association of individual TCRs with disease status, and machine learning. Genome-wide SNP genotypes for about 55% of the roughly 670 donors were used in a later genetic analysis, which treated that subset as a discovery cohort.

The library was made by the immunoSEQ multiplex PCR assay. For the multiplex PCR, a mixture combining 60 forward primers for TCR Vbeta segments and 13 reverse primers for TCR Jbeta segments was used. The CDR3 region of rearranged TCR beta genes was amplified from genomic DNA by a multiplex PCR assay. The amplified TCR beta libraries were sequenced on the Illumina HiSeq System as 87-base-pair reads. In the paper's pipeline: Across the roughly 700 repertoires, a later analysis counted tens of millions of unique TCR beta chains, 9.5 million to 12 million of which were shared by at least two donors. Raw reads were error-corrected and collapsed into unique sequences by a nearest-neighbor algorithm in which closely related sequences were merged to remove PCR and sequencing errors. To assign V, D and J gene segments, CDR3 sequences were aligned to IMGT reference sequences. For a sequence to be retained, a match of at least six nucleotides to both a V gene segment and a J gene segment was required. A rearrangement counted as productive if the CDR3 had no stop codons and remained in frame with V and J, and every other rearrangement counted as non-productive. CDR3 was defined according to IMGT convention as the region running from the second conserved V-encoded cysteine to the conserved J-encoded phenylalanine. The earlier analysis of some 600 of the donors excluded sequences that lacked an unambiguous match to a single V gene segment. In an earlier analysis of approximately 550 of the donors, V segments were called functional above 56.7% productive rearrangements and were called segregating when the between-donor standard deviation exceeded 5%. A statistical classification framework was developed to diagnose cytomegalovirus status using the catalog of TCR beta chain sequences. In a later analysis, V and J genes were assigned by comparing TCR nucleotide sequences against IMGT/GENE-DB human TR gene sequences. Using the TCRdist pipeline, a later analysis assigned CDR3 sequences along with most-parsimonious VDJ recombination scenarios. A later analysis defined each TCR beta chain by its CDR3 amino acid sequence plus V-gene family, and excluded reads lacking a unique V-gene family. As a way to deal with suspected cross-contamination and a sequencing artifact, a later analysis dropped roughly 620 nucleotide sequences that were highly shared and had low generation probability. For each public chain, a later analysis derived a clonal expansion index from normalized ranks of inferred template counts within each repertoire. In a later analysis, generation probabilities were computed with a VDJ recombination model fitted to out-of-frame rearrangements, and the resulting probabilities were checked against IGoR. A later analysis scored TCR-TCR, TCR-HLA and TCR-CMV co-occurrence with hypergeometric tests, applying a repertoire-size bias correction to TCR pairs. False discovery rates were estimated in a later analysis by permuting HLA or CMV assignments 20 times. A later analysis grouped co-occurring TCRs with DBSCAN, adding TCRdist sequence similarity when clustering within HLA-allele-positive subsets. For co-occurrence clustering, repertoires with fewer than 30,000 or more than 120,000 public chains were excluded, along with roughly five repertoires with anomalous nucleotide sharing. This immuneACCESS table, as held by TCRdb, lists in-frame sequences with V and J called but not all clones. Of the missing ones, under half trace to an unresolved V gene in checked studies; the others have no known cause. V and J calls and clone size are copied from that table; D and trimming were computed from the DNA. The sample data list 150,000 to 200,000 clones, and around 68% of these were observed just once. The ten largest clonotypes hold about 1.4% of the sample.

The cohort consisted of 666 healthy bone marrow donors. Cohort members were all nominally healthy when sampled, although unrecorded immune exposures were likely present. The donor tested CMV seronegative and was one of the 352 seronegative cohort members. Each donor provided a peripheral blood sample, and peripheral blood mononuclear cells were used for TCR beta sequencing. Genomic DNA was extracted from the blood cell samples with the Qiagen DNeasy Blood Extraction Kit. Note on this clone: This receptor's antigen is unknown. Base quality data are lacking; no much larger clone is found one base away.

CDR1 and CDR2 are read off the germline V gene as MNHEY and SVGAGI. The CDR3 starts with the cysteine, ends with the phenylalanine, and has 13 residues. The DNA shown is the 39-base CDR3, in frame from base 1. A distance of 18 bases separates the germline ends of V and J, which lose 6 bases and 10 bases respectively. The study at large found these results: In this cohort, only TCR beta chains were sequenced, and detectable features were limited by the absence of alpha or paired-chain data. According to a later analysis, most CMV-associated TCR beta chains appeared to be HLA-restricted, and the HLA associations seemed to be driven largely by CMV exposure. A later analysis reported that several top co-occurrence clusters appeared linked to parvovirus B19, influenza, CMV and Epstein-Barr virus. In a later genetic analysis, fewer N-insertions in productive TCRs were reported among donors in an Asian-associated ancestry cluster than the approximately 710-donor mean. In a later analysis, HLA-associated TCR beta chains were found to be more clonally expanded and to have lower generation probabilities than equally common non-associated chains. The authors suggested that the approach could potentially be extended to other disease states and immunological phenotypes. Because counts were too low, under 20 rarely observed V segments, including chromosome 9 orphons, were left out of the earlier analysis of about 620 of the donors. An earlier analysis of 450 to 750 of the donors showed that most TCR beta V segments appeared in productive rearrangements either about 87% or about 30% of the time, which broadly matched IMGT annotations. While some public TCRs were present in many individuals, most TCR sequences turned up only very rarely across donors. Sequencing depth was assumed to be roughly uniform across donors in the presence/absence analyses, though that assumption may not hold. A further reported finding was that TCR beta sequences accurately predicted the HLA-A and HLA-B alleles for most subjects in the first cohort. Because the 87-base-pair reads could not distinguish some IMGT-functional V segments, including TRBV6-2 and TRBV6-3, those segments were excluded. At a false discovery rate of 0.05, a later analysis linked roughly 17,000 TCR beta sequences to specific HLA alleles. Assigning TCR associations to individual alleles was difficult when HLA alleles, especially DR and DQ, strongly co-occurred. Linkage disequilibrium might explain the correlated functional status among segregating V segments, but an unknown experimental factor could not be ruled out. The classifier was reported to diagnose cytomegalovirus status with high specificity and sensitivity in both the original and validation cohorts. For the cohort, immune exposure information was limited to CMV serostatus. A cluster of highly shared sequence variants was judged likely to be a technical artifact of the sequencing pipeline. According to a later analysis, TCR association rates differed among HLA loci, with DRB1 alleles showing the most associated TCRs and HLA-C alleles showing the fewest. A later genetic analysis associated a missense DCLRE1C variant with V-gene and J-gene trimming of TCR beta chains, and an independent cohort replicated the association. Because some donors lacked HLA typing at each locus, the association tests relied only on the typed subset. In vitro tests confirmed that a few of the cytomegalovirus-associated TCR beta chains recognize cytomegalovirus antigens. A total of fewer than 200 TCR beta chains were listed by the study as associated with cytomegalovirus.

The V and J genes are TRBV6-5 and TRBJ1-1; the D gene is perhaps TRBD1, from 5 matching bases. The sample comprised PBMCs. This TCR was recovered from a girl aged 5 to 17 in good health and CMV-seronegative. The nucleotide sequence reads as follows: TGTGCCAGCAGCCCCCCCCGCGGAAGGGGAGCTTTCTTT. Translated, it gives CASSPPRGRGAFF.